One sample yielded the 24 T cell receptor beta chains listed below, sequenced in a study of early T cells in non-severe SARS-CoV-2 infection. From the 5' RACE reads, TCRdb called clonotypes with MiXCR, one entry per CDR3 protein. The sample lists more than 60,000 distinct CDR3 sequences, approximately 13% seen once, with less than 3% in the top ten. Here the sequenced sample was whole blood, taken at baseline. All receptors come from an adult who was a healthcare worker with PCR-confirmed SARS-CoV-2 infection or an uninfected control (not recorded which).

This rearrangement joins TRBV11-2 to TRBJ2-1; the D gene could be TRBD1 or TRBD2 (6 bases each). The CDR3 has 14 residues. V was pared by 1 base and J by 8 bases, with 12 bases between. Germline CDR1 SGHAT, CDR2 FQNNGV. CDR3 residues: CASSLVGGPDEQFF. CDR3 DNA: TGTGCCAGCAGCTTAGTGGGGGGCCCTGATGAGCAGTTCTTC.

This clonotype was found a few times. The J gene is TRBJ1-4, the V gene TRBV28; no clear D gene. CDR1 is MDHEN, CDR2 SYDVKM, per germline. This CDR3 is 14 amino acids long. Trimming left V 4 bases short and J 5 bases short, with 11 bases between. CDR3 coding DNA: TGTGCCAGCAGTTACCGGTTATTAAATGAAAAACTGTTTTTT. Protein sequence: CASSYRLLNEKLFF.

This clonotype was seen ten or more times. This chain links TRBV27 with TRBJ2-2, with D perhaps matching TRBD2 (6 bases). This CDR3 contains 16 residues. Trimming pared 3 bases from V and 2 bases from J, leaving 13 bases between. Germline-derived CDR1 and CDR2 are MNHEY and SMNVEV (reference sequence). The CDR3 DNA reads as TGTGCCAGCAGTTTTCAGCCGGGACTCAACACCGGGGAGCTGTTTTTT. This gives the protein CASSFQPGLNTGELFF.

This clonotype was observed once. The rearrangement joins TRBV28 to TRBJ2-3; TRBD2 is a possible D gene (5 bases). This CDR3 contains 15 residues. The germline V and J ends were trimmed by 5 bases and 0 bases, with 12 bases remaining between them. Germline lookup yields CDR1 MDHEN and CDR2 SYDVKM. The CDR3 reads CASSPGVASTDTQYF. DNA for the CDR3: TGTGCCAGCAGTCCCGGGGTAGCTAGCACAGATACGCAGTATTTT.

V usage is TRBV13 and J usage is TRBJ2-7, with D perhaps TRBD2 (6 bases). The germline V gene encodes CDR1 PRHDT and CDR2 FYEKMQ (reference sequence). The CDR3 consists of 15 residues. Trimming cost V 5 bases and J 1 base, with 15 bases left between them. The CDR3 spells CASSQEPGSSYEQYF. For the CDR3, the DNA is TGTGCCAGCAGCCAAGAGCCCGGGAGTTCCTACGAGCAGTACTTC.

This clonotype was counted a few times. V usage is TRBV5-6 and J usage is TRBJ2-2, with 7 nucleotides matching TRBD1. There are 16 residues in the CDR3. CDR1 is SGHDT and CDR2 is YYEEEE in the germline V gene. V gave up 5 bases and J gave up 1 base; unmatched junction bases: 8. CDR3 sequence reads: CASRPAGTVNTGELFF. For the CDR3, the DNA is TGTGCCAGCAGACCTGCCGGGACAGTGAACACCGGGGAGCTGTTTTTT. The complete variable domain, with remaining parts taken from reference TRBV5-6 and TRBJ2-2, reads DAGVTQSPTHLIKTRGQQVTLRCSPKSGHDTVSWYQQALGQGPQFIFQYYEEEERQRGNFPDRFSGHQFPNYSSELNVNALLLGDSALYLCASRPAGTVNTGELFFGEGSRLTVL.

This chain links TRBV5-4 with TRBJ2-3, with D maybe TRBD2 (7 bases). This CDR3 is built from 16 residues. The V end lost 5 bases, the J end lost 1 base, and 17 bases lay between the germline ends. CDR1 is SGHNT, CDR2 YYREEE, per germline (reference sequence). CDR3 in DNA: TGTGCCAGCAGTGGGGGTCGCGGGGGCCGCACAGATACGCAGTATTTT. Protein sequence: CASSGGRGGRTDTQYF.

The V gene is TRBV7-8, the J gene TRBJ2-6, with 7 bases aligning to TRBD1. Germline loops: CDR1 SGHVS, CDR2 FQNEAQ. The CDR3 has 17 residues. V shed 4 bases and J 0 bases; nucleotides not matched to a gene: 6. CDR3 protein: CASSSDRRISGANVLTF. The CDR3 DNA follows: TGTGCCAGCAGCTCGGACAGGAGGATCTCTGGGGCCAACGTCCTGACTTTC. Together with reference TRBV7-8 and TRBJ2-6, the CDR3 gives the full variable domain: GAGVSQSPRYKVAKRGQDVALRCDPISGHVSLFWYQQALGQGPEFLTYFQNEAQLDKSGLPSDRFFAERPEGSVSTLKIQRTQQEDSAVYLCASSSDRRISGANVLTFGAGSRLTVL.

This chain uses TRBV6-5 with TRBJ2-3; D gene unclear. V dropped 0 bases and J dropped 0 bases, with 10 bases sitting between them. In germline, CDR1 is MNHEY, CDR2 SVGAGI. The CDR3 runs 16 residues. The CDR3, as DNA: TGTGCCAGCAGTTACTCGTACGTGGGTAGCACAGATACGCAGTATTTT. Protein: CASSYSYVGSTDTQYF.

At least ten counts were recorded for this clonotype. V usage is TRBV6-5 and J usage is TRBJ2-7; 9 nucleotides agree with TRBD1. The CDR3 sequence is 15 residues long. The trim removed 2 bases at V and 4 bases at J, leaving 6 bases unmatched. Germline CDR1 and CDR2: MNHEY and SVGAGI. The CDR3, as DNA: TGTGCCAGCAGTTACACCGGGACAGGGAAGTACGAGCAGTACTTC. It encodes CASSYTGTGKYEQYF.

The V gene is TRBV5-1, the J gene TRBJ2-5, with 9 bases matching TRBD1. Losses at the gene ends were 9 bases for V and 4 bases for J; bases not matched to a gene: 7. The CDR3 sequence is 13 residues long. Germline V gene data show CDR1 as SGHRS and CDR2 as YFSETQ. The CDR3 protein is CATGDRASETQYF. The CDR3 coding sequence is TGCGCCACGGGGGACAGGGCTTCAGAGACCCAGTACTTC.

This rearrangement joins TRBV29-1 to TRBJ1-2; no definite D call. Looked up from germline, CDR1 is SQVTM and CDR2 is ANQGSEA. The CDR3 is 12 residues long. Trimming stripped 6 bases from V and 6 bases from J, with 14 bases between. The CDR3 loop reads CSVHGYPNGYTF. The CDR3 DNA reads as TGCAGCGTCCACGGGTACCCTAATGGCTACACCTTC. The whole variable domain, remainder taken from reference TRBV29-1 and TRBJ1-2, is SAVISQKPSRDICQRGTSLTIQCQVDSQVTMMFWYRQQPGQSLTLIATANQGSEATYESGFVIDKFPISRPNLTFSTLTVSNMSPEDSSIYLCSVHGYPNGYTFGSGTRLTVV.

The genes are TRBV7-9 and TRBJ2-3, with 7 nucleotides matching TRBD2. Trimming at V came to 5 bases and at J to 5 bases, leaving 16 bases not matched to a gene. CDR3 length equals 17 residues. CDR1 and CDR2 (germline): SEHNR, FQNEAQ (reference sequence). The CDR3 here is CASSRSKAGLGGDTQYF. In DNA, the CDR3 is TGTGCCAGCAGCCGGAGTAAAGCGGGGTTAGGAGGAGATACGCAGTATTTT. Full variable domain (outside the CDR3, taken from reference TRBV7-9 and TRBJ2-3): DTGVSQNPRHKITKRGQNVTFRCDPISEHNRLYWYRQTLGQGPEFLTYFQNEAQLEKSRLLSDRFSAERPKGSFSTLEIQRTEQGDSAMYLCASSRSKAGLGGDTQYFGPGTRLTVL.

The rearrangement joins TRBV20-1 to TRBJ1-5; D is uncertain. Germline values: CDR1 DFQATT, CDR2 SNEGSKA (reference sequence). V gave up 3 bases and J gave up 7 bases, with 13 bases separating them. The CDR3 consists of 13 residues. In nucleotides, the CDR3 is TGCAGTGCTAGGTGGGGTAGAGACCAGCCCCAGCATTTT. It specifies CSARWGRDQPQHF.

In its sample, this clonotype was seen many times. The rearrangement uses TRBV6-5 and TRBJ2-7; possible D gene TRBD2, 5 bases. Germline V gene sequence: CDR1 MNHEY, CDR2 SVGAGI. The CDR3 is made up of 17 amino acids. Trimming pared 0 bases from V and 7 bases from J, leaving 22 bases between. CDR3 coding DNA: TGTGCCAGCAGTTACTCGAATTATAGGACTTCTAGCCTGGAGCAGTACTTC. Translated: CASSYSNYRTSSLEQYF.

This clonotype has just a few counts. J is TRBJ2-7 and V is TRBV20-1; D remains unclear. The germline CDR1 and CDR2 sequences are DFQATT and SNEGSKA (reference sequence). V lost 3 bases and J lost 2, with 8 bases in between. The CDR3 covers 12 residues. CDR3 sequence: CSASGPAYEQYF. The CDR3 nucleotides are TGCAGTGCTAGCGGGCCGGCCTACGAGCAGTACTTC.

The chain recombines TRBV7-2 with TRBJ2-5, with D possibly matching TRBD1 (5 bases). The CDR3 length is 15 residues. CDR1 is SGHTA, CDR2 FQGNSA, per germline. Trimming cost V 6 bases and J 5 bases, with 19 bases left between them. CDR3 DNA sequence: TGTGCCAGCAGTAGGTTGAAAGGGGCCCTGGAGACCCAGTACTTC. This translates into CASSRLKGALETQYF.

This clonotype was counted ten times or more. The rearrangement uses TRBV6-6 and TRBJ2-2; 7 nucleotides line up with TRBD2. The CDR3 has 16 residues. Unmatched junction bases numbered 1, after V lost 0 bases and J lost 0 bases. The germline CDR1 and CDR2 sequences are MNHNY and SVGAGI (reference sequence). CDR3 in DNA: TGTGCCAGCAGTTACTCGACTAGCTCGAACACCGGGGAGCTGTTTTTT. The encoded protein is CASSYSTSSNTGELFF.

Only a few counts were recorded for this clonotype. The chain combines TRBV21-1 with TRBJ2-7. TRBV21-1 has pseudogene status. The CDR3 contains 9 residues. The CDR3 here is CASPYEQYF. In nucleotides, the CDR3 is TGTGCCAGCCCCTACGAGCAGTACTTC.

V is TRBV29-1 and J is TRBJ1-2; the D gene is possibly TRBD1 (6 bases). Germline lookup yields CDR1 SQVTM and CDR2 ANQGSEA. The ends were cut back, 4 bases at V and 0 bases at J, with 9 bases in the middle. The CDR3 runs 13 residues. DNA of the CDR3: TGCAGCGTTGCGGGGGGCCCTAACTATGGCTACACCTTC. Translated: CSVAGGPNYGYTF.

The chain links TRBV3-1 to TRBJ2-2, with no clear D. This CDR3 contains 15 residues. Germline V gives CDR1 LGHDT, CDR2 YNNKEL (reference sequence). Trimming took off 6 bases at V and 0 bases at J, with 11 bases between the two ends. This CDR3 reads CASSPTETNTGELFF. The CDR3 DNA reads TGTGCCAGCAGTCCGACTGAAACGAACACCGGGGAGCTGTTTTTT. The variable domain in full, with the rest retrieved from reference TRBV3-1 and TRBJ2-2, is DTAVSQTPKYLVTQMGNDKSIKCEQNLGHDTMYWYKQDSKKFLKIMFSYNNKELIINETVPNRFSPKSPDKAHLNLHINSLELGDSAVYFCASSPTETNTGELFFGEGSRLTVL.

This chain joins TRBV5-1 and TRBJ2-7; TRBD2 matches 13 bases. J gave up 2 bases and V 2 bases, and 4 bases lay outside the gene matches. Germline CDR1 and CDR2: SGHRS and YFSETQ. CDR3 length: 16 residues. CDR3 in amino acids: CASSLTSGGATYEQYF. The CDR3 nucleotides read TGCGCCAGCAGCTTAACTAGCGGGGGGGCGACCTACGAGCAGTACTTC.

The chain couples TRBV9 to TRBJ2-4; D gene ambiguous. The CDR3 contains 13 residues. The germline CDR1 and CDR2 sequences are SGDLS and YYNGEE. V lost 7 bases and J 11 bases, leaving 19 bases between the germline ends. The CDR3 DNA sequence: TGTGCCAGCTCCAGTACTCAATTGGGGTTTCAGTACTTC. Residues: CASSSTQLGFQYF.

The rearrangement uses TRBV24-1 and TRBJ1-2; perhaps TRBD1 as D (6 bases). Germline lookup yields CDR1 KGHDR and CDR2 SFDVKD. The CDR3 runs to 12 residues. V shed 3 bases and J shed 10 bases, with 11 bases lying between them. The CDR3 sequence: CATSDGQINYTF. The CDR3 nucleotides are TGTGCCACCAGTGATGGACAGATCAACTACACCTTC.